These 16 T cell receptor beta chains were all obtained from the same sample, sequenced in a study of blood T cell repertoires in COVID-19. Sequencing used immunoSEQ multiplex PCR; TCRdb keeps in-frame clones, though not all of them. In the table there are about 170,000 clones, about 85% of which are singletons. The sequenced material came from peripheral blood. The receptors were sampled from a human donor with acute or convalescent COVID-19. The donor label of this sample is uncertain.

V and J are TRBV7-2 and TRBJ2-2; TRBD1 aligns across 10 bases. The V gene end was trimmed by 5 bases and the J gene end by 5 bases; junction bases not matched to a gene: 8. Germline V CDR1 and CDR2: SGHTA, FQGNSA. This CDR3 contains 16 residues. In nucleotides, the CDR3 is TGTGCCAGCAGCCCCCGGGACAGGGGAGGAACCGGGGAGCTGTTTTTT. Translation: CASSPRDRGGTGELFF.

This chain joins TRBV7-9 and TRBJ2-5; D perhaps matches TRBD1 (6 bases). The V gene lost 2 bases and the J gene lost 7 bases, with 17 bases spanning the gap. Germline-derived CDR1 and CDR2 are SEHNR and FQNEAQ (reference sequence). This CDR3 comprises 15 residues. The CDR3 protein is CASSLSRGGLVTQYF. The CDR3 nucleotides are TGTGCCAGCAGCTTAAGCAGGGGCGGCTTGGTGACCCAGTACTTC.

The chain combines TRBV10-3 with TRBJ2-5; tentative D call: TRBD1 (6 bases). Germline lookup yields CDR1 ENHRY and CDR2 SYGVKD. Trimming took off 2 bases at V and 4 bases at J, with 11 bases between the two ends. There are 14 residues in the CDR3. The DNA for the CDR3 is TGTGCCATCAGTGAGCCGGGACATCGAGAGACCCAGTACTTC. It yields the protein CAISEPGHRETQYF.

The chain combines TRBV18 with TRBJ1-5, with D unclear. The CDR3 is 15 residues long. Germline V gene data show CDR1 as KGHSH and CDR2 as LQKENI. V was cut by 1 base and J by 5 bases, with 12 bases left in between. CDR3 sequence (DNA): TGTGCCAGCTCACCACTTGGCGCGGTCGATCAGCCCCAGCATTTT. Translated, it gives CASSPLGAVDQPQHF.

This chain joins TRBV2 and TRBJ2-7; 7 bases agree with TRBD1. V lost 10 bases, J lost 0 bases, and 9 bases stayed unmatched. Germline CDR1 SNHLY, CDR2 FYNNEI. The CDR3 runs 14 residues. CDR3 in DNA: TGTGCCACAGACCCCCCAGGGGGCTCCTACGAGCAGTACTTC. It yields the protein CATDPPGGSYEQYF.

The genes are TRBV6-6 and TRBJ1-1; D remains ambiguous. The V gene's germline CDR1 is MNHNY and CDR2 SVGAGI (reference sequence). The ends were cut back, 0 bases at V and 1 base at J, with 12 bases in the middle. The CDR3 extends over 16 amino acids. CDR3 protein: CASSYSASRGNTEAFF. The CDR3 bases are TGTGCCAGCAGTTACTCAGCCTCACGAGGGAACACTGAAGCTTTCTTT.

The V gene is TRBV12-3 or TRBV12-4, the J gene TRBJ1-5, with TRBD1 matching 7 bases. V gave up 7 bases and J gave up 11 bases; unmatched junction bases: 11. The CDR3 covers 13 residues. CDR3 amino acids: CASTPGRDRTQHF. The CDR3 nucleotides read TGTGCCAGCACGCCTGGAAGGGACAGAACCCAGCATTTT.

V is TRBV19 and J is TRBJ1-1, with D perhaps TRBD1 (5 bases). V was clipped by 7 bases and J by 4 bases, with 16 bases between them. The CDR3 runs to 14 residues. Germline CDR1 is LNHDA and CDR2 is SQIVND (reference sequence). The CDR3 loop reads CASTIAGGPTEAFF. The CDR3 DNA reads as TGTGCCAGTACCATAGCGGGGGGTCCCACTGAAGCTTTCTTT.

This chain connects TRBV27 to TRBJ1-5; D not resolved. The V and J ends lost 8 bases and 6 bases respectively, with 11 bases between them. CDR3 length: 12 residues. Germline loops: CDR1 MNHEY, CDR2 SMNVEV (reference sequence). The CDR3 sequence is CASATRGQPQHF. In DNA, the CDR3 is TGTGCCAGCGCAACGCGGGGTCAGCCCCAGCATTTT.

The V gene is TRBV4-1, the J gene TRBJ2-2; TRBD2 aligns across 7 bases. The V gene end was trimmed by 3 bases and the J gene end by 7 bases; junction bases not matched to a gene: 17. This CDR3 has 18 residues. Germline-derived CDR1 and CDR2 are MGHRA and YSYEKL. DNA for the CDR3: TGCGCCAGCAGCCACCTTAAGCTAGCACGGGGGGATGACGGGGAGCTGTTTTTT. Residues: CASSHLKLARGDDGELFF.

CDR3 protein: CASSRASGNQPQHF. CDR3 nucleotides: TGTGCCAGCAGCCGAGCCTCAGGAAATCAGCCCCAGCATTTT. V and J are TRBV3-1 (or the pseudogene TRBV3-2) and TRBJ1-5; no firm D call. This CDR3 is 14 amino acids long. CDR1 and CDR2 (germline): LGHDT, YNNKEL (reference sequence). Trimming pared 4 bases from V and 4 bases from J, leaving 11 bases between.

The chain uses TRBV6-5 and TRBJ1-2, with 9 bases lining up with TRBD1. Losses at the gene ends were 6 bases for V and 2 bases for J; bases not matched to a gene: 4. Germline V gene data show CDR1 as MNHEY and CDR2 as SVGAGI. The CDR3 length is 14 residues. CDR3 residues: CASRRGQGNYGYTF. The CDR3 DNA is TGTGCCAGCAGGCGAGGACAGGGGAACTATGGCTACACCTTC.

The chain joins TRBV7-8 to TRBJ2-3; 7 bases agree with TRBD2. Germline V gives CDR1 SGHVS, CDR2 FQNEAQ. With 1 base clipped from V and 14 bases from J, the junction kept 18 bases outside the gene matches. This CDR3 has 16 residues. The CDR3 here is CASSLGGETSSRRPYF. Here the CDR3 DNA reads TGTGCCAGCAGCTTAGGGGGGGAGACTAGCTCCCGCCGCCCGTATTTT.

The chain has TRBV7-2 and TRBJ2-1, with TRBD2 matching over 11 bases. This CDR3 contains 18 residues. V gave up 0 bases and J gave up 6 bases; unmatched junction bases: 10. Germline CDR1 is SGHTA and CDR2 is FQGNSA. CDR3 coding DNA: TGTGCCAGCAGCTTAGCAGCAGTTAGCGGGGGGGCCGGCAATGAGCAGTTCTTC. The encoded protein is CASSLAAVSGGAGNEQFF.

This chain joins TRBV5-6 and TRBJ2-2; D gene ambiguous. The CDR3 extends over 16 amino acids. Germline loops: CDR1 SGHDT, CDR2 YYEEEE. Trimming pared 0 bases from V and 5 bases from J, leaving 14 bases between. The CDR3 DNA sequence: TGTGCCAGCAGCTTGGGGGCTACTTTCTATACCGGGGAGCTGTTTTTT. Translation: CASSLGATFYTGELFF.

The chain combines TRBV6-5 with TRBJ1-2; 7 bases fit TRBD1. V trimming: 2 bases; J trimming: 6 bases; junction bases outside the gene matches: 9. There are 15 residues in the CDR3. Per the germline V gene, CDR1 is MNHEY and CDR2 is SVGAGI. The CDR3 bases are TGTGCCAGCAGTTACAGTGGCAGGGGGACAGATGGCTACACCTTC. Its translation: CASSYSGRGTDGYTF.